The 26 T cell receptor beta chains below were found in one sample sequenced in a study of Graves' ophthalmopathy and Graves' hyperthyroidism. RNA transcripts yielded amplified TCR beta CDR3 regions. First-round RT-PCR employed HTBI primers, with a second-round multiplex PCR after it. TCRdb processed the multiplex PCR reads anew with MiXCR; each CDR3 protein has one entry. This repertoire shows roughly 480,000 distinct CDR3 sequences, about 15% found once; its top ten account for about 9.4%. The sample was blood. Source of these receptors: a woman aged 25-40 years with Graves' ophthalmopathy.

In this sample, this clonotype turned up many times. The rearrangement uses TRBV10-3 and TRBJ2-3; unclear D gene. Germline V gives CDR1 ENHRY, CDR2 SYGVKD. V gave up 4 bases and J gave up 1 base, with 3 bases separating them. This CDR3 has 12 residues. The CDR3 region has the DNA TGTGCCATCAGTGCAGGCACAGATACGCAGTATTTT. Translating gives CAISAGTDTQYF.

This clonotype occurred many times. The chain is built from TRBV27 and TRBJ2-7; weak D call: TRBD1 (6 bases). Deletions cut 2 bases from V and 2 bases from J, with 16 bases between. CDR3 length: 16 residues. The germline CDR1 and CDR2 sequences are MNHEY and SMNVEV (reference sequence). The CDR3 sequence: CASSLSVGALPYEQYF. For the CDR3, the DNA is TGTGCCAGCAGTTTAAGTGTGGGGGCGCTACCCTACGAGCAGTACTTC.

This clonotype has at least ten counts. The CDR3 DNA follows: TGTGCCAGTAGCCCCAGGGCGGGAGAGACCCAGTACTTC. Translating gives CASSPRAGETQYF. The chain has TRBV19 and TRBJ2-5; D is perhaps TRBD1 or TRBD2 (5 bases each). Germline CDR1 is LNHDA and CDR2 is SQIVND (reference sequence). The CDR3 sequence is 13 residues long. Trimming shortened V by 6 bases and J by 4 bases, and 12 bases separated the two germline ends.

This clonotype was observed a few times. This sequence joins TRBV27 and TRBJ2-6, with a tentative D call TRBD1 (6 bases). The germline V gene has CDR1 MNHEY and CDR2 SMNVEV (reference sequence). The CDR3 spans 15 residues. Deletions cut 8 bases from V and 3 bases from J, with 14 bases between. CDR3 in DNA: TGTGCCAGCTCCTATGGGGGCGGTGGGGCCAACGTCCTGACTTTC. As protein: CASSYGGGGANVLTF.

This clonotype was counted at least ten times. The chain joins TRBV11-2 to TRBJ1-1, with TRBD1 as a possible D gene (5 bases). Germline lookup yields CDR1 SGHAT and CDR2 FQNNGV. This CDR3 comprises 17 residues. Trimming took 1 base from V and 2 from J, leaving 17 bases between them. CDR3 bases: TGTGCCAGCAGCTTAGTATCCGTCCGGACACTTAACACTGAAGCTTTCTTT. Translating it yields CASSLVSVRTLNTEAFF.

This clonotype showed up just a few times. The chain has TRBV20-1 and TRBJ1-5, with D unresolved. The germline V and J ends were trimmed by 0 bases and 5 bases, with 14 bases remaining between them. The germline gives CDR1 DFQATT, CDR2 SNEGSKA (reference sequence). The CDR3 covers 15 residues. In nucleotides, the CDR3 is TGCAGTGCTAGAGATGTGTCCCTAAACTATCAGCCCCAGCATTTT. It codes for CSARDVSLNYQPQHF.

The sample holds a few counts of this clonotype. The chain couples TRBV10-3 to TRBJ2-2, with 10 bases matching TRBD2. The CDR3 covers 17 residues. Looked up from germline, CDR1 is ENHRY and CDR2 is SYGVKD. The J segment lost 0 bases and the V segment lost 8 bases, leaving 9 bases of the junction unmatched. CDR3 residues: CAICAGLAVANTGELFF. Here the CDR3 DNA reads TGTGCCATCTGTGCCGGACTAGCGGTAGCGAACACCGGGGAGCTGTTTTTT.

The chain is built from TRBV13 and TRBJ2-2; tentative D call: TRBD2 (5 bases). In germline, CDR1 is PRHDT, CDR2 FYEKMQ (reference sequence). This CDR3 spans 15 amino acids. The V end was cut by 3 bases, the J end by 2 bases, with 10 bases between. DNA for the CDR3: TGTGCCAGCAGCTTCCGACGGGAAAACACCGGGGAGCTGTTTTTT. Translation gives CASSFRRENTGELFF.

This clonotype showed up many times. V and J are TRBV2 and TRBJ2-7; the match to TRBD1 covers 9 bases. Germline trimming cut 5 bases from V and 3 bases from J; bases unmatched to any gene: 11. This CDR3 has 16 residues. Germline CDR1 reads SNHLY; CDR2 reads FYNNEI. The CDR3 region has the DNA TGTGCCAGCAGTTCCAGAGTGGGGACAGGGATCTACGAGCAGTACTTC. It specifies CASSSRVGTGIYEQYF.

This clonotype was recorded many times. J is TRBJ1-1 and V is TRBV19; the D gene is possibly TRBD1 (6 bases). This CDR3 has 15 residues. V shed 6 bases and J shed 5 bases, with 19 bases lying between them. In germline, CDR1 is LNHDA, CDR2 SQIVND (reference sequence). CDR3 DNA: TGTGCCAGTAGGGTAATCCGGGACATTGAGACTGAAGCTTTCTTT. Translated, it gives CASRVIRDIETEAFF.

There are many counts of this clonotype. The chain joins TRBV5-4 to TRBJ2-5, with no clear D. Trimming cost V 2 bases and J 0 bases, with 8 bases left between them. Germline CDR1 is SGHNT and CDR2 is YYREEE (reference sequence). The CDR3 spans 14 residues. The CDR3 DNA is TGTGCCAGCAGCTTTAACACGTACCAAGAGACCCAGTACTTC. This translates into CASSFNTYQETQYF. The whole variable domain, remainder taken from reference TRBV5-4 and TRBJ2-5, is ETGVTQSPTHLIKTRGQQVTLRCSSQSGHNTVSWYQQALGQGPQFIFQYYREEENGRGNFPPRFSGLQFPNYSSELNVNALELDDSALYLCASSFNTYQETQYFGPGTRLLVL.

CDR3 region: CASTKDRGLYTGELFF. The CDR3 bases are TGTGCCAGTACCAAAGACAGGGGACTTTACACCGGGGAGCTGTTTTTT. This chain joins TRBV19 and TRBJ2-2; 8 bases map to TRBD1. The CDR3 loop spans 16 amino acids. The ends lost 7 bases at V and 3 bases at J; junction bases unmatched: 10. CDR1 and CDR2 from the germline V gene are LNHDA and SQIVND (reference sequence).

In its sample, this clonotype was seen many times. The chain combines TRBV11-2 with TRBJ1-2; 7 nucleotides align to TRBD1. Germline-derived CDR1 and CDR2 are SGHAT and FQNNGV. The CDR3 covers 14 residues. With 3 bases clipped from V and 4 bases from J, the junction kept 5 bases outside the gene matches. The DNA of the CDR3 is TGTGCCAGCAGCTTTGGGGGGGACAGCTATGGCTACACCTTC. Residues: CASSFGGDSYGYTF. The full variable domain, completed using reference TRBV11-2 and TRBJ1-2, is EAGVAQSPRYKIIEKRQSVAFWCNPISGHATLYWYQQILGQGPKLLIQFQNNGVVDDSQLPKDRFSAERLKGVDSTLKIQPAKLEDSAVYLCASSFGGDSYGYTFGSGTRLTVV.

This clonotype has ten or more counts. J is TRBJ2-2 and V is TRBV29-1; no reliable D call. The germline V gene has CDR1 SQVTM and CDR2 ANQGSEA. The CDR3 spans 12 residues. V gave up 3 bases and J gave up 2 bases, with 4 bases separating them. The CDR3 sequence is CSVDGNTGELFF. CDR3 bases: TGCAGCGTTGATGGCAACACCGGGGAGCTGTTTTTT.

This clonotype was detected many times. V and J are TRBV30 and TRBJ2-7; 11 positions match TRBD1. J was trimmed by 2 bases and V by 2 bases; bases with no gene match: 2. CDR1 GTSNPN and CDR2 SVGIG come from the germline V gene (reference sequence). CDR3 size: 14 residues. CDR3 protein: CAWSTGQGAYEQYF. CDR3 DNA: TGTGCCTGGAGTACGGGACAGGGGGCCTACGAGCAGTACTTC.

This clonotype has a handful of counts. The V and J genes are TRBV7-2 and TRBJ1-6, with TRBD1 matching over 8 bases. The CDR3 covers 16 residues. The junction had 8 bases not matched to a gene; V was cut back by 5 bases and J by 5 bases. CDR1 is SGHTA, CDR2 FQGNSA, per germline. CDR3 nucleotide sequence: TGTGCCAGCAGCATACAGGGACAGGCAAATAATTCACCCCTCCACTTT. The encoded protein is CASSIQGQANNSPLHF.

This clonotype was seen many times. V gene TRBV6-5 combines with J gene TRBJ1-2; D is unresolved. Trimming removed 3 bases at V and 6 bases at J, with 14 bases between. Germline V gives CDR1 MNHEY, CDR2 SVGAGI. The CDR3 loop spans 14 amino acids. DNA of the CDR3: TGTGCCAGCAGTTATAACCCAGTGTCTGATGGCTACACCTTC. This sequence encodes CASSYNPVSDGYTF.

The V gene is TRBV4-1, the J gene TRBJ2-1; D is uncertain. Looked up from germline, CDR1 is MGHRA and CDR2 is YSYEKL. The CDR3 covers 15 residues. Trimming took 4 bases from V and 4 from J, leaving 14 bases between them. The CDR3 is CASSRRELPYNEQFF. The CDR3 DNA reads TGCGCCAGCAGCCGGAGAGAGCTACCGTACAATGAGCAGTTCTTC.

This clonotype has a count of ten or more. The rearrangement links TRBV28 to TRBJ1-1; D gene uncertain. The CDR3 consists of 11 residues. V shed 2 bases and J shed 11 bases, with 9 bases lying between them. Germline V lookup: CDR1 MDHEN, CDR2 SYDVKM. CDR3 sequence reads: CASSLQLLAFF. CDR3 DNA sequence: TGTGCCAGCAGTTTACAGCTGTTGGCTTTCTTT. Full variable domain (rest looked up from reference TRBV28 and TRBJ1-1): DVKVTQSSRYLVKRTGEKVFLECVQDMDHENMFWYRQDPGLGLRLIYFSYDVKMKEKGDIPEGYSVSREKKERFSLILESASTNQTSMYLCASSLQLLAFFGQGTRLTVV.

This clonotype showed up many times. This chain joins TRBV7-2 and TRBJ2-5; D ambiguous. The CDR3 totals 13 residues. The germline V gene encodes CDR1 SGHTA and CDR2 FQGNSA. Trimming stripped 3 bases from V and 5 bases from J, with 10 bases between. CDR3 DNA: TGTGCCAGCAGCTTGGTGGTGGGGGAGACCCAGTACTTC. Its translation: CASSLVVGETQYF.

This clonotype occurred a few times. This chain links TRBV28 with TRBJ2-7; D is possibly TRBD2 (5 bases). Trimming left V 6 bases short and J 3 bases short, with 15 bases between. This CDR3 has 14 residues. Germline V gene lookup returns CDR1 MDHEN and CDR2 SYDVKM. The CDR3 protein is CASSLVDFNYEQYF. As DNA, the CDR3 is TGTGCCAGCAGCCTGGTGGACTTTAACTACGAGCAGTACTTC. Variable domain in full (rest from reference TRBV28 and TRBJ2-7): DVKVTQSSRYLVKRTGEKVFLECVQDMDHENMFWYRQDPGLGLRLIYFSYDVKMKEKGDIPEGYSVSREKKERFSLILESASTNQTSMYLCASSLVDFNYEQYFGPGTRLTVT.

This clonotype turned up a few times. This may come from a read error, since a much larger clone is one base off. The V and J genes are TRBV28 and TRBJ2-5; 7 bases line up with TRBD1. Germline V gene sequence: CDR1 MDHEN, CDR2 SYDVKM. This CDR3 is built from 13 residues. CDR3 protein: CASSPTGEETQDF. The DNA for the CDR3 is TGTGCCAGCAGTCCCACAGGGGAAGAGACCCAGGACTTC.

This clonotype has only a few counts. The chain has TRBV19 and TRBJ1-5; TRBD1 is a possible D gene (5 bases). The V and J ends lost 5 bases and 2 bases respectively, with 13 bases between them. Germline assignment: CDR1 LNHDA and CDR2 SQIVND (reference sequence). This CDR3 is built from 15 residues. The CDR3 coding sequence is TGTGCCAGTAGTGTGGCCGGGGACGGCAATCAGCCCCAGCATTTT. Encoded protein: CASSVAGDGNQPQHF.

This clonotype was found many times. The chain links TRBV27 to TRBJ2-7; TRBD1 is a possible D gene (6 bases). The V end was cut by 5 bases, the J end by 5 bases, with 16 bases between. The V gene's germline CDR1 is MNHEY and CDR2 SMNVEV (reference sequence). The CDR3 totals 14 residues. The CDR3 region has the DNA TGTGCCAGCAGTCTAATGGGACACCTCGACGAGCAGTACTTC. This encodes CASSLMGHLDEQYF.

The genes are TRBV4-2 and TRBJ2-7; 13 bases match TRBD2. The CDR3 has 17 amino acids. Germline loops: CDR1 LGHNA, CDR2 YNFKEQ. J lost 5 bases, V lost 4 bases, and 11 bases had no gene match. CDR3 sequence reads: CASSPRTSGSGGDEQYF. The CDR3 nucleotides read TGTGCCAGCAGCCCGCGGACTAGCGGGAGTGGAGGCGACGAGCAGTACTTC.

J is TRBJ2-5 and V is TRBV7-2; D uncertain. V lost 3 bases and J 1 base, leaving 12 bases between the germline ends. The CDR3 loop spans 15 amino acids. CDR1 is SGHTA and CDR2 is FQGNSA in the germline V gene. The CDR3 DNA follows: TGTGCCAGCAGCTTTAGACCGGGCCCCCAAGAGACCCAGTACTTC. Amino acid sequence: CASSFRPGPQETQYF.